This record concerns one T cell receptor (beta chain) sequence. Germline assignment: CDR1 MNHEY and CDR2 SVGAGI. CDR3 size: 17 residues. The ends lost 6 bases at V and 1 base at J; junction bases unmatched: 13. MiXCR, applied by TCRdb to the 5' RACE reads, yields one record per CDR3 protein. This sample yields fewer than 400,000 distinct CDR3 sequences, of which approximately 16% are seen a single time; around a fifth belongs to the top ten. The data originate from a study of T-cell memory formation after mild COVID-19. The specimen was PBMCs or a T cell subset sorted from them (not recorded which). The TCR originated in a man younger than 35 who had mild COVID-19 (a few samples of this study predate the infection). Cell type and time point are not known. The chain employs TRBV6-5 and TRBJ2-5; 8 bases line up with TRBD2. CDR3 sequence reads: CASSETPPGGSQETQYF. CDR3 bases: TGTGCCAGCAGCGAAACTCCCCCGGGAGGGAGCCAAGAGACCCAGTACTTC.